The 10 T cell receptor beta chains below all came from one sample that was sequenced in a study of CD8 T cells in Susac syndrome. RNA totalling roughly 0.45 to 1 ug underwent reverse transcription with random hexamers. TCRdb fed the immunoSEQ multiplex PCR reads into MiXCR, producing one record per CDR3 protein. The sample lists about 430,000 distinct CDR3 sequences; about 85% were seen once. The material sequenced was CD8+ T cells from PBMCs. The receptors stem from a human donor with multiple sclerosis.

This chain joins TRBV6-1 and TRBJ2-3; 10 nucleotides match TRBD1. From germline, CDR1 is MNHNS and CDR2 SASEGT. The CDR3 spans 18 residues. V lost 6 bases to trimming and J lost 5 bases; unmatched junction nucleotides: 17. The CDR3 DNA reads as TGTGCCAGCAGGGACCCCCGACAGGGGGCGGGGTACCTAGATACGCAGTATTTT. This sequence encodes CASRDPRQGAGYLDTQYF.

The rearrangement links TRBV10-3 to TRBJ2-1, with 7 bases matching TRBD1. The CDR3 covers 11 residues. CDR1 and CDR2 (germline): ENHRY, SYGVKD. J lost 9 bases, V lost 9 bases, and 5 bases had no gene match. This CDR3 is CAIRTGVEQFF. CDR3 DNA: TGTGCCATTCGCACAGGGGTTGAGCAGTTCTTC.

This chain joins TRBV11-2 and TRBJ2-7; D not certain. The V end was cut by 0 bases, the J end by 2 bases, with 20 bases between. Germline V gene data show CDR1 as SGHAT and CDR2 as FQNNGV. The CDR3 is made up of 18 amino acids. CDR3 bases: TGTGCCAGCAGCTTAGATCCTTACCCGTCAGGTAGTACCTACGAGCAGTACTTC. Amino acids: CASSLDPYPSGSTYEQYF.

The gene calls are TRBV20-1 and TRBJ1-2, with TRBD1 identical over 8 bases. The germline V gene has CDR1 DFQATT and CDR2 SNEGSKA (reference sequence). V shed 5 bases, J shed 6 bases, and the junction held 11 bases outside the gene matches. There are 14 residues in the CDR3. This chain's CDR3 is CSASHTQGGDGYTF. In DNA, the CDR3 is TGCAGTGCTTCCCACACACAGGGGGGGGATGGCTACACCTTC.

The chain couples TRBV7-9 to TRBJ2-6, with D uncertain. The CDR3 extends over 18 amino acids. The germline V and J ends were trimmed by 4 bases and 0 bases, with 16 bases remaining between them. CDR1 is SEHNR, CDR2 FQNEAQ, per germline (reference sequence). The CDR3 loop is CASSYQIISGSGANVLTF. DNA of the CDR3: TGTGCCAGCAGCTACCAAATTATTTCTGGCTCTGGGGCCAACGTCCTGACTTTC. The full variable domain, rest sourced from reference TRBV7-9 and TRBJ2-6, is DTGVSQNPRHKITKRGQNVTFRCDPISEHNRLYWYRQTLGQGPEFLTYFQNEAQLEKSRLLSDRFSAERPKGSFSTLEIQRTEQGDSAMYLCASSYQIISGSGANVLTFGAGSRLTVL.

The chain has TRBV12-3 or TRBV12-4 and TRBJ2-3; 11 bases agree with TRBD2. The junction had 5 bases not matched to a gene; V was cut back by 3 bases and J by 6 bases. This CDR3 has 15 residues. For the CDR3, the DNA is TGTGCCAGCAGTTTGACTAGCGGGGTGGCCGATACGCAGTATTTT. As protein: CASSLTSGVADTQYF.

V gene TRBV5-8 combines with J gene TRBJ2-1, with TRBD2 matching over 8 bases. Looked up from germline, CDR1 is SGHTS and CDR2 is YDEGEE. The CDR3 spans 14 residues. Losses at the gene ends were 6 bases for V and 7 bases for J; bases not matched to a gene: 9. The CDR3 loop reads CASIRDGGRNEQFF. The CDR3 DNA follows: TGTGCCAGCATTCGGGACGGCGGGAGGAATGAGCAGTTCTTC.

The chain uses TRBV12-3 or TRBV12-4 and TRBJ2-1; no definite D call. The CDR3 is 16 residues long. Trimming shortened V by 3 bases and J by 3 bases, and 15 bases separated the two germline ends. The CDR3 DNA is TGTGCCAGCAGTTTCAACCCTTGGACCTACTACAATGAGCAGTTCTTC. Amino acid sequence: CASSFNPWTYYNEQFF.

Comment on this clonotype: The junction does not match germline at one end; this may be a read error. The chain has TRBV28 and TRBJ2-1; no clear D. The germline V gene has CDR1 MDHEN and CDR2 SYDVKM. This CDR3 has 11 amino acids. The chain's CDR3 is CAGSPGLEQFF. CDR3 nucleotide sequence: TGTGCCGGCAGTCCCGGTCTCGAGCAGTTCTTC.

This chain links TRBV5-1 with TRBJ1-1, with 10 bases fitting TRBD1. Per the germline V gene, CDR1 is SGHRS and CDR2 is YFSETQ. The CDR3 runs to 17 residues. V lost 2 bases to trimming and J lost 6 bases; unmatched junction nucleotides: 13. The CDR3 loop reads CASSFYGTGDSNAEAFF. The CDR3 DNA is TGCGCCAGCAGCTTTTACGGGACAGGGGACAGTAACGCTGAAGCTTTCTTT.